Detailed here is one TCR beta chain. Original processing methods: Estimated nucleated cell counts came from reference gene primer amplification. The assay was immunoSEQ multiplex PCR, and TCRdb's table has in-frame clones only and misses some. The DNA gave D and trimming, while V, J and clone size come from that table. Altogether 300,000 or so clones are present, over 80% being singletons, with the ten largest covering 3.5% to 4.5%. This sample is drawn from a study of blood T cell repertoires in COVID-19. Background on the study: The cDNA or gDNA used as material had been derived from T cells, B-cell-depleted T cells, or PBMCs.

This CDR3 spans 13 amino acids. Germline trimming cut 7 bases from V and 6 bases from J; bases unmatched to any gene: 6. Per germline, CDR1 SQVTM and CDR2 ANQGSEA. The sequenced material came from peripheral blood. This TCR derives from a woman aged 40 to 50 with acute or convalescent COVID-19. The chain is built from TRBV29-1 and TRBJ2-1; TRBD1 matches at 10 bases. The CDR3 here is CSAPGQGRNEQFF. The CDR3 coding sequence is TGCAGCGCTCCGGGACAGGGGCGCAATGAGCAGTTCTTC.